Below are 2 T cell receptor beta chains sequenced from a single sample in a study of T cells in Graves' hyperthyroidism and ophthalmopathy. RNA transcripts served as the template for amplifying TCR beta CDR3 regions. Primed by the HTBI set, a first-round RT-PCR was run on the TCR CDR3. TCRdb redid the calling of the multiplex PCR reads with MiXCR, one entry per CDR3 protein. The table shows roughly 500,000 distinct CDR3 sequences, with 46% occurring only once. The specimen sequenced was peripheral blood or thyroid tissue (not recorded which). The receptor set was obtained from an adult woman with Graves' disease, either hyperthyroidism or ophthalmopathy (not recorded which).

This clonotype was seen more than once but under ten times. J is TRBJ1-1 and V is TRBV7-9; D not certain. There are 13 residues in the CDR3. Per germline, CDR1 SEHNR and CDR2 FQNEAQ (reference sequence). V was shortened by 4 bases and J by 3 bases, with 9 bases between the two germline ends. CDR3 DNA sequence: TGTGCCAGCAGCTCCTCCCGGGACACTGAAGCTTTCTTT. This codes for CASSSSRDTEAFF.

The chain couples TRBV7-9 to TRBJ2-7, with D perhaps TRBD1 or TRBD2 (6 bases each). Trimming left V 7 bases short and J 5 bases short, with 15 bases between. The CDR3 contains 13 residues. From germline, CDR1 is SEHNR and CDR2 FQNEAQ (reference sequence). This chain's CDR3 is CASTPGAGNEQYF. DNA for the CDR3: TGTGCCAGCACCCCGGGGGCCGGGAACGAGCAGTACTTC.